Each of the 25 T cell receptor beta chains below was sequenced from the same sample in a study of T cells expressing NK-cell markers. After re-calling the 5' RACE reads, TCRdb lists one entry per CDR3 protein, DNA absent. The sample has 300,000 or so distinct CDR3 sequences; the top ten hold 4% to 5%. Sequenced input: blood T cells: a sorted CD56 or NKG2C T cell subset, CD4+ or CD8+ T cells, or bulk PBMC T cells (not recorded which). Receptor source: a woman aged 18-70 years in good health.

This chain links TRBV28 with TRBJ1-5. CDR3 length equals 15 residues. Germline lookup yields CDR1 MDHEN and CDR2 SYDVKM. The CDR3 here is CASSSLRGKNQPQHF.

The chain carries TRBV12-3 or TRBV12-4 and TRBJ2-7; TCRdb indicates TRBD2, and absent DNA this call remains unverified. The CDR3 spans 14 residues. CDR3 in amino acids: CASSLGSGSYEQYF.

This chain uses TRBV5-1 with TRBJ1-2. Germline V CDR1 and CDR2: SGHRS, YFSETQ. The CDR3 sequence is 13 residues long. CDR3 residues: CASSLDGRYGYTF.

CDR3 loop: CASSGTGIKNIQYF. The chain employs TRBV28 and TRBJ2-4; TCRdb gives TRBD1 as the D gene, but with no DNA this cannot be confirmed. The CDR3 length is 14 residues. Per germline, CDR1 MDHEN and CDR2 SYDVKM. Supplemented by reference TRBV28 and TRBJ2-4, the full variable domain reads DVKVTQSSRYLVKRTGEKVFLECVQDMDHENMFWYRQDPGLGLRLIYFSYDVKMKEKGDIPEGYSVSREKKERFSLILESASTNQTSMYLCASSGTGIKNIQYFGAGTRLSVL.

The CDR3 is CAWRESGTSSYNEQFF. The chain uses TRBV30 and TRBJ2-1; TCRdb reports TRBD2, a call that lacks DNA to check it against. CDR1 and CDR2 (germline): GTSNPN, SVGIG (reference sequence). The CDR3 runs to 16 residues.

J is TRBJ1-5 and V is TRBV6-1; TCRdb's D gene call, TRBD1, goes unchecked for lack of DNA. CDR3 length: 15 residues. Germline CDR1 is MNHNS and CDR2 is SASEGT. The CDR3 loop is CASSVGSRGYQPQHF.

The chain links TRBV29-1 to TRBJ2-2; with no DNA, the TCRdb D assignment of TRBD2 cannot be verified. CDR3 size: 13 residues. Germline V gene lookup returns CDR1 SQVTM and CDR2 ANQGSEA. This CDR3 reads CSVASGRTGELFF.

The chain's CDR3 is CASSPSWTGRDTQYF. The V gene is TRBV7-6, the J gene TRBJ2-3; the TRBD1 assignment by TCRdb is unverifiable without DNA. Germline CDR1 is SGHVS and CDR2 is FNYEAQ. The CDR3 sequence is 15 residues long. The whole variable domain, filled in from reference TRBV7-6 and TRBJ2-3, reads GAGVSQSPRYKVTKRGQDVALRCDPISGHVSLYWYRQALGQGPEFLTYFNYEAQQDKSGLPNDRFSAERPEGSISTLTIQRTEQRDSAMYRCASSPSWTGRDTQYFGPGTRLTVL.

The rearrangement joins TRBV20-1 to TRBJ1-3. The germline V gene encodes CDR1 DFQATT and CDR2 SNEGSKA (reference sequence). The CDR3 totals 13 residues. The CDR3 region is CSARWPDGNTIYF.

The chain carries TRBV9 and TRBJ2-2; checking the TCRdb D call of TRBD1 is not possible without DNA. This CDR3 has 16 residues. Germline assignment: CDR1 SGDLS and CDR2 YYNGEE. The CDR3: CASSGGAGAVTGELFF.

V usage is TRBV19 and J usage is TRBJ2-3; TCRdb calls TRBD2, which cannot be checked without DNA. The CDR3 length is 12 residues. Germline-derived CDR1 and CDR2 are LNHDA and SQIVND (reference sequence). The CDR3 reads CASGGGADTQYF.

The V call is TRBV7-9, the J call TRBJ1-1. The germline V gene encodes CDR1 SEHNR and CDR2 FQNEAQ (reference sequence). The CDR3 runs 15 residues. The CDR3 protein is CASSRDGYMNTEAFF.

This chain connects TRBV13 to TRBJ1-2. The germline CDR1 and CDR2 sequences are PRHDT and FYEKMQ (reference sequence). The CDR3 has 13 residues. The CDR3 loop reads CASSLEQKYGYTF.

CDR3 region: CASSASQGRETQYF. The chain combines TRBV19 with TRBJ2-5; TCRdb indicates TRBD1, and absent DNA this call remains unverified. This CDR3 has 14 amino acids. Germline lookup yields CDR1 LNHDA and CDR2 SQIVND (reference sequence).

The chain links TRBV18 to TRBJ2-2; TCRdb's D call, TRBD1, is unchecked because there is no DNA. Looked up from germline, CDR1 is KGHSH and CDR2 is LQKENI. The CDR3 is 17 residues long. The CDR3 loop is CASSPLDRGPSAGELFF. Looking up the rest from reference TRBV18 and TRBJ2-2 gives the full variable domain: NAGVMQNPRHLVRRRGQEARLRCSPMKGHSHVYWYRQLPEEGLKFMVYLQKENIIDESGMPKERFSAEFPKEGPSILRIQQVVRGDSAAYFCASSPLDRGPSAGELFFGEGSRLTVL.

This chain connects TRBV6-2 or TRBV6-3 to TRBJ1-5; TCRdb gives TRBD1 as the D gene, but with no DNA this cannot be confirmed. The CDR3 totals 14 residues. Germline V gives CDR1 MNHEY, CDR2 SVGEGT. The CDR3 protein is CASSRTGTNQPQHF.

V and J are TRBV20-1 and TRBJ2-3; the D call of TRBD2 rests on TCRdb alone, since no DNA is present to check it. The CDR3 length is 16 residues. The V gene's germline CDR1 is DFQATT and CDR2 SNEGSKA (reference sequence). The CDR3 spells CSAKRGENPSTDTQYF.

V is TRBV21-1 and J is TRBJ2-1. TRBV21-1 is a pseudogene. CDR3 length: 13 amino acids. CDR3 region: CASVGRSNNEQFF.

J is TRBJ2-1 and V is TRBV5-1; TCRdb reports TRBD2, a call that lacks DNA to check it against. Looked up from germline, CDR1 is SGHRS and CDR2 is YFSETQ. There are 20 residues in the CDR3. Here the CDR3 reads CASSQTSGRNRKSSYNEQFF.

The V gene is TRBV25-1, the J gene TRBJ2-1; TCRdb's D gene call, TRBD2, goes unchecked for lack of DNA. CDR3 length: 13 residues. Germline V CDR1 and CDR2: MGHDK, SYGVNS. The CDR3 sequence is CASSLREKGEQFF.

The chain joins TRBV7-3 to TRBJ2-1. Germline CDR1 and CDR2: SGHTA and FQGTGA. There are 14 residues in the CDR3. The CDR3 sequence is CASSLKGSYNEQFF.

V is TRBV6-5 and J is TRBJ2-3. Germline CDR1 is MNHEY and CDR2 is SVGAGI. This CDR3 contains 15 residues. CDR3 sequence reads: CASSYGQAITDTQYF.

This chain links TRBV12-3 or TRBV12-4 with TRBJ1-2; checking the TCRdb D call of TRBD1 is not possible without DNA. The CDR3 covers 15 residues. The CDR3 spells CASDAPDRGFYGYTF.

The chain combines TRBV7-9 with TRBJ1-1. CDR1 is SEHNR and CDR2 is FQNEAQ in the germline V gene (reference sequence). The length of the CDR3 is 13 residues. The CDR3 here is CASSLVAGTEAFF. The entire variable domain, with the rest obtained from reference TRBV7-9 and TRBJ1-1, is as follows: DTGVSQNPRHKITKRGQNVTFRCDPISEHNRLYWYRQTLGQGPEFLTYFQNEAQLEKSRLLSDRFSAERPKGSFSTLEIQRTEQGDSAMYLCASSLVAGTEAFFGQGTRLTVV.

This chain joins TRBV7-2 and TRBJ2-5; the TRBD1 assignment by TCRdb is unverifiable without DNA. Germline lookup yields CDR1 SGHTA and CDR2 FQGNSA. The CDR3 has 15 amino acids. CDR3 loop: CASSSHRTGVETQYF.